Detailed here is one T cell receptor beta chain. The antigen is undetermined. The data originate from a study of a mutant IDH1 vaccine in newly diagnosed glioma. At the level of the study: The first vaccination came 4-6 weeks after radiotherapy alone, or with temozolomide cycles. The therapy given earlier, which was standard therapy, consisted of radiotherapy, temozolomide, or both, and most of the patients received both.

Documented time point: week 23, last vaccination. Each vaccine dose was 300 ug of mutant IDH1 20-mer peptide, with topical imiquimod. In every donor, the tumor was a new WHO grade 3 or 4 IDH1-mutant, ATRX-lost astrocytoma. Sequenced by immunoSEQ multiplex PCR; TCRdb stores in-frame clones only, minus some. The repertoire includes roughly 70,000 clones, about 80% of them detected once, and 10% to 15% sits in the top ten. J gave up 1 base and V 2 bases, and 1 base lay outside the gene matches. The CDR3 runs 15 residues. Germline CDR1 is SGHNT and CDR2 is YYREEE (reference sequence). Findings and caveats of the study: There seemed to be no relation between pseudoprogression and changes in top peripheral T cell clonotypes.

The chain recombines TRBV5-4 with TRBJ2-2; 8 nucleotides line up with TRBD2. The clonotype originates from a man in his late teens or twenties with glioma. The specimen comprised PBMCs, sampled from a glioma patient whose treatment included an IDH1 peptide vaccine. The CDR3 nucleotides are TGTGCCAGCAGCTTTCTAGCGGGGAACACCGGGGAGCTGTTTTTT. This encodes CASSFLAGNTGELFF.